Below, one TCR beta chain is given with its context. Its specificity is not known. The second PCR ran 7 to 11 cycles with a sample-barcoded 5' primer and J-beta primers. Each CDR3 protein gets one entry after TCRdb re-called the 5' RACE reads with MiXCR. Here the sample spans roughly 680,000 distinct CDR3 sequences, over 40% being singletons. These data originate in a study of blood T cells in healthy people across ages. Study-wide results and limits: Getting older went along with TCR beta diversity per million T cells dropping roughly linearly.

Germline CDR1 is ENHRY and CDR2 is SYGVKD. V lost 10 bases, J lost 0 bases, and 6 bases stayed unmatched. This CDR3 spans 14 amino acids. The chain couples TRBV10-3 to TRBJ2-3; 8 positions agree with TRBD2. Sequencing was done on a sample of blood. This receptor was obtained from a woman of 80 years or more in good health. The CDR3, as DNA: TGTGCCACCCAACCGGGAGGGAGCACAGATACGCAGTATTTT. This gives the protein CATQPGGSTDTQYF.